These T cell receptor beta chains were read from a single sample in a study of T cells in Graves' hyperthyroidism and ophthalmopathy. Each CDR3 protein is one row after TCRdb ran MiXCR on the multiplex PCR reads. The table has over 500,000 distinct CDR3 sequences, 12% to 15% seen once. Sequences were obtained from blood. Receptors were obtained from a woman in her thirties or forties with Graves' hyperthyroidism. The conserved cysteine and the conserved F or W are not part of the CDR3 here.

v_gene: TRBV3-1; len: 13; j_gene: TRBJ2-7; CDR3aa: ASSLSGQGSHEQY
v_gene: TRBV9; len: 14; j_gene: TRBJ2-3; CDR3aa: ASSVGETRGTDTQY
v_gene: TRBV18; len: 13; j_gene: TRBJ2-1; CDR3aa: ASLPRSGRSNEQF
v_gene: TRBV27; len: 14; j_gene: TRBJ2-5; CDR3aa: ASRTGTGEPQETQY
v_gene: TRBV19; len: 13; j_gene: TRBJ2-7; CDR3aa: ASSMGTSGAYEQY
v_gene: TRBV11-2; len: 13; j_gene: TRBJ2-5; CDR3aa: ASSLARVAQETQY
v_gene: TRBV7-9; len: 12; j_gene: TRBJ1-1; CDR3aa: ASSLSGTVTEAF
v_gene: TRBV4-1; len: 14; j_gene: TRBJ2-1; CDR3aa: ASSQAVGGFRNEQF
v_gene: TRBV27; len: 11; j_gene: TRBJ1-2; CDR3aa: ASSPSGLDGYT
v_gene: TRBV7-2; len: 14; j_gene: TRBJ2-3; CDR3aa: ASSDDRMTDLDTQY
v_gene: TRBV5-1; len: 15; j_gene: TRBJ2-3; CDR3aa: ASSPKTSGARTDTQY
v_gene: TRBV20-1; len: 17; j_gene: TRBJ2-2; CDR3aa: SAAVLPGLAGPSTGELF
v_gene: TRBV28; len: 13; j_gene: TRBJ1-5; CDR3aa: ASTPYSGARQPQH
v_gene: TRBV28; len: 12; j_gene: TRBJ1-2; CDR3aa: ASSPPGVNYGYT
v_gene: TRBV12-5; len: 12; j_gene: TRBJ2-3; CDR3aa: ASGLRDGADTQY
v_gene: TRBV5-5; len: 12; j_gene: TRBJ2-1; CDR3aa: ASSLLVGAGEQF
v_gene: TRBV6-1; len: 14; j_gene: TRBJ1-2; CDR3aa: ASSSSRQGFHYGYT
v_gene: TRBV9; len: 12; j_gene: TRBJ1-6; CDR3aa: ASSADRVGSPLH
v_gene: TRBV7-2; len: 11; j_gene: TRBJ2-7; CDR3aa: ASSLTGGVEQY
v_gene: TRBV11-3; len: 11; j_gene: TRBJ1-1; CDR3aa: ASSSTDNTEAF
v_gene: TRBV4-2; len: 12; j_gene: TRBJ2-7; CDR3aa: ASSQETEGYEQY
v_gene: TRBV20-1; len: 14; j_gene: TRBJ2-4; CDR3aa: SGGPLGQLPKNIQY
v_gene: TRBV28; len: 11; j_gene: TRBJ2-3; CDR3aa: ASSLSVTDTQY
v_gene: TRBV7-9; len: 16; j_gene: TRBJ2-1; CDR3aa: ASSTHSSVGSSYNEQF
v_gene: TRBV18; len: 12; j_gene: TRBJ2-2; CDR3aa: ASSSTSPTGELF
v_gene: TRBV20-1; len: 13; j_gene: TRBJ2-5; CDR3aa: SASRAFIVLETQY
v_gene: TRBV7-9; len: 13; j_gene: TRBJ2-5; CDR3aa: ASSSGLAGVVTQY
v_gene: TRBV7-4; len: 12; j_gene: TRBJ2-1; CDR3aa: ASSPVASGSEQF
v_gene: TRBV14; len: 15; j_gene: TRBJ1-6; CDR3aa: ASSQDGQGAYNSPLH
v_gene: TRBV28; len: 12; j_gene: TRBJ1-2; CDR3aa: ASGRGRDSYGYT
v_gene: TRBV29-1; len: 12; j_gene: TRBJ2-7; CDR3aa: SVEFSGTGGEQY
v_gene: TRBV30; len: 12; j_gene: TRBJ2-2; CDR3aa: AWSVFASPGELF
v_gene: TRBV10-3; len: 13; j_gene: TRBJ2-2; CDR3aa: AISVGTGITGELF
v_gene: TRBV12-3/TRBV12-4; len: 11; j_gene: TRBJ2-3; CDR3aa: ASSFAGTDAQY
v_gene: TRBV19; len: 11; j_gene: TRBJ2-7; CDR3aa: ASSIQGAQEQY
v_gene: TRBV11-2; len: 16; j_gene: TRBJ2-1; CDR3aa: ASSLLGSSGSFYNEQF
v_gene: TRBV19; len: 12; j_gene: TRBJ1-1; CDR3aa: ASSARDLNTEAF
v_gene: TRBV6-1; len: 12; j_gene: TRBJ2-2; CDR3aa: ASIDRGDTGELF
v_gene: TRBV7-6; len: 10; j_gene: TRBJ2-1; CDR3aa: ASSPWTHEQF
v_gene: TRBV6-1; len: 10; j_gene: TRBJ1-2; CDR3aa: ASLVGAYGYT
v_gene: TRBV7-2; len: 14; j_gene: TRBJ1-1; CDR3aa: ASSLDRRGRETEAF
v_gene: TRBV12-3/TRBV12-4; len: 12; j_gene: TRBJ2-7; CDR3aa: ASSGGRLSYEQY
v_gene: TRBV28; len: 12; j_gene: TRBJ2-3; CDR3aa: ASSFGWRADTQY
v_gene: TRBV10-3; len: 15; j_gene: TRBJ2-7; CDR3aa: AIRISRAQGSNTEQY
v_gene: TRBV12-3/TRBV12-4; len: 16; j_gene: TRBJ2-1; CDR3aa: ASTLERLAGAAYNEQF
v_gene: TRBV27; len: 15; j_gene: TRBJ2-7; CDR3aa: ASSLSSLAGADYEQY
v_gene: TRBV3-1; len: 13; j_gene: TRBJ2-2; CDR3aa: ASSQSSGAAGELF
v_gene: TRBV27; len: 14; j_gene: TRBJ2-2; CDR3aa: ASSFLGGSDTGELF
v_gene: TRBV3-1; len: 16; j_gene: TRBJ2-5; CDR3aa: ASSHTPAASGRMETQY
v_gene: TRBV27; len: 15; j_gene: TRBJ1-5; CDR3aa: ASSLYLSGNSDQPQH
v_gene: TRBV29-1; len: 11; j_gene: TRBJ2-7; CDR3aa: SFRRGPSYEQY
v_gene: TRBV11-2; len: 11; j_gene: TRBJ1-1; CDR3aa: ASRGRVNTEAF
v_gene: TRBV5-1; len: 11; j_gene: TRBJ1-5; CDR3aa: ASSFSGGGPQH